This TCR beta chain was obtained from a study of CD8 T cells in Susac syndrome. Reverse transcription used roughly 0.5 to 1 ug RNA and random hexamers. The CDR3 of TCR beta was amplified by immunoSEQ multiplex PCR across 54 Vbeta and 13 Jbeta. TCRdb independently ran MiXCR on the immunoSEQ multiplex PCR reads; one entry per CDR3 protein. This table holds tens of thousands of distinct CDR3 sequences, approximately 90% found once. Sequencing of TCR beta was performed on blood CD8+ T cells and on blood CD4+ T cells. Controls were healthy donors (matched for age and sex). Overall study results and limits: It was acknowledged by the study that relatively few individuals were included in its TCR sequencing and HLA analysis.

Germline V lookup: CDR1 DFQATT, CDR2 SNEGSKA (reference sequence). The CDR3 totals 15 residues. Trimming pared 0 bases from V and 3 bases from J, leaving 14 bases between. About this clonotype: Its antigen is still unknown.

The specimen sequenced was CD8+ T cells from PBMCs. This chain links TRBV20-1 with TRBJ2-5; D perhaps matches TRBD2 (6 bases). The TCR comes from a human donor in good health. The CDR3 DNA sequence: TGCAGTGCTAGAGATCTCAGACTAGGGAAAGAGACCCAGTACTTC. It is translated as CSARDLRLGKETQYF.